This T cell receptor (beta chain) was recorded in a study of glioma-infiltrating T cells after dendritic cell vaccination. The study's findings and limits: Survival was not directly related to TCR clonality in these patients.

CDR3 length: 16 residues. Per the germline V gene, CDR1 is KGHSH and CDR2 is LQKENI. The ends lost 3 bases at V and 8 bases at J; junction bases unmatched: 8. Note on this clone: The target antigen is unknown.

Sequenced by immunoSEQ multiplex PCR; TCRdb stores in-frame clones only, minus some. The sample includes around 97,000 clones, around 81% seen only once; the top ten take approximately 12%. The V and J genes are TRBV18 and TRBJ1-6; 9 bases are shared with TRBD1. The specimen comprised blood, sampled before dendritic cell vaccination. This TCR derives from a human donor with glioblastoma. CDR3 sequence: CASSPDRGEEYSPLHF. As DNA, the CDR3 is TGTGCCAGCTCACCGGACAGGGGCGAGGAGTATTCACCCCTCCACTTT.